This T cell receptor (beta chain) was observed in a study of cytomegalovirus exposure and HLA in healthy donors. Germline CDR1 reads MDHEN; CDR2 reads SYDVKM. There are 18 residues in the CDR3. J gave up 5 bases and V 5 bases, and 10 bases lay outside the gene matches. Points from the study as a whole: Highly shared variants forming one cluster were likely a sequencing artifact.

PCR was performed using 60 Vbeta and 13 Jbeta primers. Sequencing was performed with immunoSEQ multiplex PCR; in TCRdb, only in-frame clones are kept and a portion is missing. The table for this sample gives some 82,000 clones. Note on this clone: Its antigen is still unknown.

The V gene is TRBV28, the J gene TRBJ2-2; 14 nucleotides align to TRBD2. This clonotype originated in a woman in her 30s in good health and CMV-seronegative. Sequenced sample: PBMCs. DNA of the CDR3: TGTGCCAGCAGTCCGGGACTAGCGGGGGCCCAAGGTACCGGGGAGCTGTTTTTT. As protein: CASSPGLAGAQGTGELFF.